This T cell receptor beta chain was identified during a study of blood T cell repertoires in COVID-19. Turning to the study itself: COVID-19 samples from acute and convalescent phases originated in the United States, Italy and Spain. T cells, B-cell-depleted T cells, or PBMCs provided the cDNA or gDNA that served as material.

Original handling: Researchers report that nucleated cell counts were estimated from reference gene primer amplification. The protocol was immunoSEQ multiplex PCR, while the TCRdb copy is restricted to in-frame clones and leaves out a portion. The D gene and trimming were derived from the DNA, and the V and J assignments and clone size from that table. The table has 150,000 to 200,000 clones, 85% seen once. The CDR3 sequence is 13 residues long. Trimming stripped 0 bases from V and 5 bases from J, with 5 bases between. Germline V gene lookup returns CDR1 SGHTA and CDR2 FQGNSA. The chain recombines TRBV7-2 with TRBJ1-5; no definite D call. This sequence was found in a human donor with acute or convalescent COVID-19. The donor label of this sample is uncertain. The sample comprised peripheral blood. Here the CDR3 reads CASSLANYQPQHF. The CDR3 coding sequence is TGTGCCAGCAGCTTAGCTAACTATCAGCCCCAGCATTTT.